This T cell receptor (beta chain) comes out of a study of T cell responses to AZD1222 COVID-19 vaccine (dated by TCRdb to about 2021). In the study overall: A total of 233 trial participants underwent TCR sequencing, of whom more than 200 had received two doses of AZD1222 and around 25 had received two doses of the MenACWY control vaccine. Trial participants were enrolled into age subgroups of 18-55, 56-69 and 70-plus years, which contained approximately 150, 28 and 58 TCR-sequenced participants, respectively. General findings and caveats noted by the study authors: Conclusions about previously exposed vaccinees are limited, since just six or seven AZD1222 recipients were seropositive for SARS-CoV-2 at baseline. A significant rise in spike-specific TCR breadth and depth was observed after two AZD1222 doses relative to day 0 and relative to MenACWY recipients. Participants were mostly white British and included more females than males, and it was suggested by the authors that clonal diversity may have been underestimated. Vaccine-associated CD4 TCRs spanned the whole spike protein, with dominant responses in regions 160-218 and 743-854. The 56-69-year group was small, and its depth increase did not reach significance, likely because of low power. No day 14 peak-response samples were available, so repertoires were characterized only after the peak T cell response. Reportedly, almost half of the unique spike-specific TCRs recognized epitopes lying outside the regions that are mutated in the B.1.351 and B.1.1.7 variants.

The CDR1 and CDR2 encoded by the germline V gene (reference sequence) are LGHDT and YNNKEL. The CDR3 starts with the cysteine, ends with the phenylalanine, and has 15 residues. The retained sequence is limited to the CDR3, 45 bases, with the frame set at the first base. Trimming takes 4 bases off V and 2 bases off J; junction bases not matched to a gene: 7. A word on this clone: The target of this receptor is not known. No qualities accompany the bases; no much larger clone lies one base away.

The time point label, as the study defines it: about 28 days (+/-7) after the second vaccine dose. Because spike-specific TCR depth and breadth did not differ between the two schedules, AZD1222 recipients who got a second dose at roughly 4 weeks were pooled with those who got a second dose at roughly 12 weeks. Vaccinee samples came from UK trials COV001 and COV002, including a single-blind randomized controlled phase 2/3 trial of AZD1222 (ChAdOx1 nCoV-19) in healthy adults. For TCRbeta chain sequencing, PBMC samples were collected from trial participants at day 0 and at day 28 after the second dose. The CDR3 regions of human TCRbeta chains were subjected to immunosequencing. On the study's bioinformatics: TCRs in the repertoires were compared against a reference library of SARS-CoV-2-specific TCRs that had been generated with the MIRA antigen-specificity platform. Breadth was defined as the fraction of unique TCRs that were SARS-CoV-2-associated. Depth was defined as the fraction of total T cells that were SARS-CoV-2-associated. Using the MIRA data, each spike-specific TCR was assigned both to the spike region to which the TCR was reactive and to a CD4 or CD8 class. Log10-transformed breadth and depth values were compared by one-way ANOVA with Sidak's multiple comparisons tests. TCRdb took this table from immuneACCESS and kept in-frame rearrangements with V and J called. Such tables lack part of the clones; where checked against another copy, unresolved V genes explain under half of the gap, and the rest is unexplained. The V and J calls and clone size were taken over from that table, and D and trimming were inferred from the DNA. A total of around 120,000 clones appear in this sample, 70% to 90% of them only once. 15% to 20% of the sample belongs to the ten largest clones.

The rearrangement joined TRBV3-1 (or the pseudogene TRBV3-2) to TRBJ2-7, with 8 central nucleotides matching TRBD2. The origin of this receptor is an adult who received the AZD1222 COVID-19 vaccine. The sample in question was peripheral blood, obtained 28 days after the second AZD1222 dose. This receptor has the CDR3 CASSRPGTRAYEQYF. The DNA is TGTGCCAGCAGCCGGCCCGGGACTAGAGCCTACGAGCAGTACTTC.